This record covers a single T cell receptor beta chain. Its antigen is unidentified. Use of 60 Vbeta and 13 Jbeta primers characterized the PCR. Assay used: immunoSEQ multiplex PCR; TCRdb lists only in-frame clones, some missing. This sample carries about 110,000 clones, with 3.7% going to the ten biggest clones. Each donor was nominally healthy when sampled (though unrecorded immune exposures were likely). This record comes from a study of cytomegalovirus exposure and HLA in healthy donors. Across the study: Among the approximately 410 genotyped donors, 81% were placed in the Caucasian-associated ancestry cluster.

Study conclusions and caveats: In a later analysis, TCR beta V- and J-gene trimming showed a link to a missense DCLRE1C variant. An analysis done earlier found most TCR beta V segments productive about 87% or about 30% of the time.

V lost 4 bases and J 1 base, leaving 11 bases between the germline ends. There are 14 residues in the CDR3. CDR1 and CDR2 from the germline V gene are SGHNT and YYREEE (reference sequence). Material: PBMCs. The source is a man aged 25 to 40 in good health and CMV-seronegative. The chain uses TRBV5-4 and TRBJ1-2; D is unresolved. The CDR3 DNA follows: TGTGCCAGCAGCCTGGCCGGGGATAACTATGGCTACACCTTC. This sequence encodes CASSLAGDNYGYTF.